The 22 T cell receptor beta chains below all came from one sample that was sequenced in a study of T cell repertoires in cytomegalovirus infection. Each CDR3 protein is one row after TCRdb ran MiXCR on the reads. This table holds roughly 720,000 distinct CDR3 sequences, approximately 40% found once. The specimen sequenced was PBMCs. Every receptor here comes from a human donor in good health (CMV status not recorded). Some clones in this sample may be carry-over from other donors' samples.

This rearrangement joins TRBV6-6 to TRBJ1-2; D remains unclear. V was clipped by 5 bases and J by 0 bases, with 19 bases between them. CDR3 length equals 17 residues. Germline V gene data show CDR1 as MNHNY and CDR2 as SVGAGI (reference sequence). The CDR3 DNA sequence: TGTGCCAGCAGTGATCACGGAGGAAGGACCTCTAACTATGGCTACACCTTC. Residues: CASSDHGGRTSNYGYTF.

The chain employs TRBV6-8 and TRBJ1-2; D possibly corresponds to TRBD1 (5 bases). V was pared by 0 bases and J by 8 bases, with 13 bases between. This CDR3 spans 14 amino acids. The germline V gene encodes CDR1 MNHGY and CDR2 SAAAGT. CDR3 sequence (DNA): TGTGCCAGCAGTTACTCGATCGACAGAGCCGGCTACACCTTC. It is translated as CASSYSIDRAGYTF.

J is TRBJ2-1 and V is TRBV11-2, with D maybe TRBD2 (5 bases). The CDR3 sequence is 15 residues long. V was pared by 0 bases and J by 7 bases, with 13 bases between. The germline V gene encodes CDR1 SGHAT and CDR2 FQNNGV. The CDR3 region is CASSLDEGVGNEQFF. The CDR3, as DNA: TGTGCCAGCAGCTTAGATGAGGGAGTTGGGAATGAGCAGTTCTTC.

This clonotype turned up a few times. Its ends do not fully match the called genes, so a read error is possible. CDR3 nucleotide sequence: TGTGCCAGCAGCTTAGGTACAGGAGGGCTATGGGACTTT. Its translation is CASSLGTGGLWDF. The V call is TRBV7-9, the J call TRBJ2-3, with a possible D match to TRBD2 (6 bases). CDR1 is SEHNR and CDR2 is FQNEAQ in the germline V gene (reference sequence). This CDR3 contains 13 residues.

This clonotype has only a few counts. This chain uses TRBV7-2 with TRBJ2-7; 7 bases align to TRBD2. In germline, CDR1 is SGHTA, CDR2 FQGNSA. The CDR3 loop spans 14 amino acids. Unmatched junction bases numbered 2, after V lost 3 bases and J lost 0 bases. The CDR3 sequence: CASSFGTNSYEQYF. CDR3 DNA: TGTGCCAGCAGCTTCGGGACTAACTCCTACGAGCAGTACTTC.

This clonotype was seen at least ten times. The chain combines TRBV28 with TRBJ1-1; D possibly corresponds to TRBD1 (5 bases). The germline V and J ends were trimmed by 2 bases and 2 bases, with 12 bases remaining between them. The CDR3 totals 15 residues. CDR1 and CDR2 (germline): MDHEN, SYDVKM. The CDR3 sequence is CASSLGARTNTEAFF. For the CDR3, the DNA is TGTGCCAGCAGTTTAGGGGCCAGGACAAACACTGAAGCTTTCTTT.

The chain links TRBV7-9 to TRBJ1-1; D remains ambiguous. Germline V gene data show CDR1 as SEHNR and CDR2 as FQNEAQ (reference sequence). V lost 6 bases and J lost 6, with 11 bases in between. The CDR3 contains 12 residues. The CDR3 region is CASSGSGSEAFF. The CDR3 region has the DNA TGTGCCAGCAGTGGGTCAGGATCTGAAGCTTTCTTT.

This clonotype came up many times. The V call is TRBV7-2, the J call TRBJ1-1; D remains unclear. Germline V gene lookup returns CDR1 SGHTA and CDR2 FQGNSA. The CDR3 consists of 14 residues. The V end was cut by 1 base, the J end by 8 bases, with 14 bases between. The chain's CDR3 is CASSLGSFFREAFF. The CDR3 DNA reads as TGTGCCAGCAGCTTAGGGTCCTTCTTTAGAGAAGCTTTCTTT. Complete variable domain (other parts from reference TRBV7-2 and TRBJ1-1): GAGVSQSPSNKVTEKGKDVELRCDPISGHTALYWYRQSLGQGLEFLIYFQGNSAPDKSGLPSDRFSAERTGGSVSTLTIQRTQQEDSAVYLCASSLGSFFREAFFGQGTRLTVV.

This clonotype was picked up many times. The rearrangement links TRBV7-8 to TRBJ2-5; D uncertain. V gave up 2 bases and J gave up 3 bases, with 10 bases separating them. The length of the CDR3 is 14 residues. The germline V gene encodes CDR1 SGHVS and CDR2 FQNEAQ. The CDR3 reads CASSLLGSKETQYF. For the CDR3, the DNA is TGTGCCAGCAGCTTACTGGGATCGAAAGAGACCCAGTACTTC.

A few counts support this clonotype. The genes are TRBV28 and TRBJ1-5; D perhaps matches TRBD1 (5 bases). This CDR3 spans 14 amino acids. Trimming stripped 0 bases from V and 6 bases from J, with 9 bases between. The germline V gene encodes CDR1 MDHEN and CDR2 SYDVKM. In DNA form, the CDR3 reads TGTGCCAGCAGTTTATGGGGGGTGGTTCAGCCCCAGCATTTT. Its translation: CASSLWGVVQPQHF.

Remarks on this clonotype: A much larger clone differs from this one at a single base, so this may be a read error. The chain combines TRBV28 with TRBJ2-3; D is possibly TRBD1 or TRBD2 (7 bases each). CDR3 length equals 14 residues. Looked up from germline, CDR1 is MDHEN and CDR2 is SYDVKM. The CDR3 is CASNPSGGTDTKYF. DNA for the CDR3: TGTGCCAGCAACCCTAGCGGAGGGACAGATACGAAGTATTTT. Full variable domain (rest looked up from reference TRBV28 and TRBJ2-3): DVKVTQSSRYLVKRTGEKVFLECVQDMDHENMFWYRQDPGLGLRLIYFSYDVKMKEKGDIPEGYSVSREKKERFSLILESASTNQTSMYLCASNPSGGTDTKYFGPGTRLTVL.

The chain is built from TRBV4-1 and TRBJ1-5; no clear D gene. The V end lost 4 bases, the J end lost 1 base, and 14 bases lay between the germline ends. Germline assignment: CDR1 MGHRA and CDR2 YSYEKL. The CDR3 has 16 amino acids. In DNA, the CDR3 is TGCGCCAGCAGCCCTCGGGATGCCGGGAGCAATCAGCCCCAGCATTTT. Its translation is CASSPRDAGSNQPQHF.

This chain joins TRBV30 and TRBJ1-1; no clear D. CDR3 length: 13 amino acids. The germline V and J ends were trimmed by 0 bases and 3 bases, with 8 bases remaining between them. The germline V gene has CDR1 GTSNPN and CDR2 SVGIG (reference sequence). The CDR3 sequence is CAWSVEGYTEAFF. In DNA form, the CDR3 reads TGTGCCTGGAGTGTAGAAGGATACACTGAAGCTTTCTTT.

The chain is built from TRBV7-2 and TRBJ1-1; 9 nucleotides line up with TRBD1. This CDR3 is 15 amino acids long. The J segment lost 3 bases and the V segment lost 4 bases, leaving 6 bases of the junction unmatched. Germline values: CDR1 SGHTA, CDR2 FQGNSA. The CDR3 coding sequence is TGTGCCAGCAGCTCCAGGACAGGGGTCTACACTGAAGCTTTCTTT. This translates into CASSSRTGVYTEAFF.

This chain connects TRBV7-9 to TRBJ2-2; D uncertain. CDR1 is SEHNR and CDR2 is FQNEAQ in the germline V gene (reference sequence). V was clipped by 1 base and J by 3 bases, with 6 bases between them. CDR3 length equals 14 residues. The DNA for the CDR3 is TGTGCCAGCAGCTTAGTGGTAGACACCGGGGAGCTGTTTTTT. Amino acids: CASSLVVDTGELFF.

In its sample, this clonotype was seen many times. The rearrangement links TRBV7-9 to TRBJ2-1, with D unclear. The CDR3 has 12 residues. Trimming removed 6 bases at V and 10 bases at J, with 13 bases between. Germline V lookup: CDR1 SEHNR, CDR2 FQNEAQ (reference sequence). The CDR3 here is CASSLRAWEQFF. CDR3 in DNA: TGTGCCAGCAGTTTAAGGGCCTGGGAGCAGTTCTTC.

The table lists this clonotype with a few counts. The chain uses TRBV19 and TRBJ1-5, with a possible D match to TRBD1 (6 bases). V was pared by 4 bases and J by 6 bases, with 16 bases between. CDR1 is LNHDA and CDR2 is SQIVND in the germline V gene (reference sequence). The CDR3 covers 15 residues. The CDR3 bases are TGTGCCAGTAGTAGGTCCCCAGGGGAAGGTCAGCCCCAGCATTTT. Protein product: CASSRSPGEGQPQHF.

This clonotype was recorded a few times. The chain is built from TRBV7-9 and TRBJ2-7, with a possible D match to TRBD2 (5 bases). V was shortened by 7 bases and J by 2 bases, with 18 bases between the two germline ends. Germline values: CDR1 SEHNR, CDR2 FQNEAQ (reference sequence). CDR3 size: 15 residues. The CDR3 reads CASTSREGVPYEQYF. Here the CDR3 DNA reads TGTGCCAGCACCTCTCGGGAAGGAGTCCCCTACGAGCAGTACTTC.

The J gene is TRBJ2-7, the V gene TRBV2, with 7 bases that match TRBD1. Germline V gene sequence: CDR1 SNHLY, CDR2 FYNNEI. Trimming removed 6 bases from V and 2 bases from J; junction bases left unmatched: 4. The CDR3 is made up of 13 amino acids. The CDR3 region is CASRATGPYEQYF. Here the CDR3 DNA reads TGTGCCAGCAGGGCGACAGGGCCCTACGAGCAGTACTTC.

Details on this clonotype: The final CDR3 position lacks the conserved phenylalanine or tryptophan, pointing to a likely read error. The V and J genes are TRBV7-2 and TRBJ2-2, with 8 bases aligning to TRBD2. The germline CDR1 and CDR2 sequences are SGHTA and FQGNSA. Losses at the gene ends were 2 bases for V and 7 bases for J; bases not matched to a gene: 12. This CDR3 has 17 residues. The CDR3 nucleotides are TGTGCCAGCAGCTTAAAATCCGGGGGGGCCCTGAGCGGGGAGCTGTTTTGT. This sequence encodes CASSLKSGGALSGELFC.

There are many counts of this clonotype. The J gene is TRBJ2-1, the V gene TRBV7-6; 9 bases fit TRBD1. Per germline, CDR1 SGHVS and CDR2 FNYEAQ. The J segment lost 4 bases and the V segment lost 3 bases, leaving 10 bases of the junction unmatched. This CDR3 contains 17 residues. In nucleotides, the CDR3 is TGTGCCAGCAGCTTGTCCTCCGGGACAGGGCCTTACAATGAGCAGTTCTTC. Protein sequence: CASSLSSGTGPYNEQFF.

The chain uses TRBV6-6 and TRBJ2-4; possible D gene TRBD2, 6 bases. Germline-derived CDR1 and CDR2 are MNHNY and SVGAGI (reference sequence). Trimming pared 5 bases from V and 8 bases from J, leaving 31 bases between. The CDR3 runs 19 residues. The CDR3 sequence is CASSPSRSAIYGWRDIQYF. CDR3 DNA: TGTGCCAGCAGTCCCTCCAGATCGGCCATATACGGATGGAGGGACATTCAGTACTTC.